Listed below are T cell receptor beta chains from one sample, sequenced in a study of T cell responses to AZD1222 COVID-19 vaccine. The data were produced by immunoSEQ multiplex PCR, yet TCRdb's version contains in-frame clones alone and is incomplete. The sample lists over 100,000 clones; 70% to 90% were seen once. Sequencing used peripheral blood, obtained on day 0 of MenACWY control vaccination. The receptor source for this set is an adult in good health. The conserved cysteine and the conserved F or W are not part of the CDR3 here. Each record gives: J gene, V gene, CDR3 protein.

j_gene: TRBJ2-2; v_gene: TRBV30; CDR3aa: AWKVVGELF
j_gene: TRBJ2-7; v_gene: TRBV28; CDR3aa: ASTRYIQSYYEQY
j_gene: TRBJ1-1; v_gene: TRBV18; CDR3aa: ASSPRHRGYTEAF
j_gene: TRBJ1-2; v_gene: TRBV7-8; CDR3aa: ASSLAGLIYGYT
j_gene: TRBJ2-7; v_gene: TRBV20-1; CDR3aa: SVSYEQY
j_gene: TRBJ2-5; v_gene: TRBV5-4; CDR3aa: ASSASSGGTETQY
j_gene: TRBJ2-1; v_gene: TRBV7-2; CDR3aa: ASSRTFTSSYNEQF
j_gene: TRBJ2-1; v_gene: TRBV5-4; CDR3aa: ASSSAGTVYNEQF
j_gene: TRBJ1-1; v_gene: TRBV7-9; CDR3aa: ASSLSTQSAAF
j_gene: TRBJ2-1; v_gene: TRBV4-3; CDR3aa: ASSYNDRFDEQF
j_gene: TRBJ2-1; v_gene: TRBV9; CDR3aa: ASTPGDANEQF
j_gene: TRBJ2-1; v_gene: TRBV3-1/TRBV3-2; CDR3aa: ASSRSRGRESLGEQF